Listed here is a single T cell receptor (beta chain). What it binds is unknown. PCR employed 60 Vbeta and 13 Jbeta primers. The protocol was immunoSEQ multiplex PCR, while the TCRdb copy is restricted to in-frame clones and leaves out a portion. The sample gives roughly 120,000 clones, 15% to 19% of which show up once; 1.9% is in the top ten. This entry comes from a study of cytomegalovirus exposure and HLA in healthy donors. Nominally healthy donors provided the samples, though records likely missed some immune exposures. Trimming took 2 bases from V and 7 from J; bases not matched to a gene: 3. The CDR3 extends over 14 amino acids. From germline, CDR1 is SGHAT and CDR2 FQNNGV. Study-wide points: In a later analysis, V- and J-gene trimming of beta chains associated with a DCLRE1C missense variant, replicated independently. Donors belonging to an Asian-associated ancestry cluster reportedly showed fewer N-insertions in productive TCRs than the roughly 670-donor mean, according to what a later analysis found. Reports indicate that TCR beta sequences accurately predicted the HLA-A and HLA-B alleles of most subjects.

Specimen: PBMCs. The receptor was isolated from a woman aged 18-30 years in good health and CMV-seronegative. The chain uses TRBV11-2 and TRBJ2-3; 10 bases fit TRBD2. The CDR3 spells CASSLLLAGNTQYF. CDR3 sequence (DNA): TGTGCCAGCAGCTTACTACTAGCGGGGAATACGCAGTATTTT.